This T cell receptor (beta chain) emerged from a study of blood T cells in healthy people across ages. Study background: Researchers report that template switching captured about one barcoded beta molecule per two T cells.

Concerning this clonotype itself: Its target is unknown.

The V gene's germline CDR1 is MDHEN and CDR2 SYDVKM. Trimming cost V 4 bases and J 7 bases; bases outside gene matches: 10. The CDR3 sequence is 16 residues long. Findings and caveats of the study: The study lacked donor CMV status, which possibly confounded expanded clonotype changes. Long-lived donors exceeded aged donors in naive CD4+ cells and diversity.

Combining a sample-barcoded 5' primer with a J-beta primer mix, a second PCR ran for roughly 6 to 11 cycles. TCRdb ran MiXCR on the 5' RACE reads and lists one entry per CDR3 protein. The data contain hundreds of thousands of distinct CDR3 sequences, 49% of them singletons. This chain joins TRBV28 and TRBJ1-6; TRBD1 matches at 7 bases. The clonotype was recovered from a woman in her sixties in good health. The sequencing sample was made of blood. The CDR3 nucleotides are TGTGCCAGCAGTTCCCCCGAAGGGGGCGGGAATTCACCCCTCCACTTT. It codes for CASSSPEGGGNSPLHF.